The table lists the clone carrying this T cell receptor (beta chain) with a few counts. With survey level as its setting, the immunoSEQ assay was v3.0. The repertoire was sequenced with immunoSEQ multiplex PCR; TCRdb's copy has only in-frame clones and lacks some. The sample holds 30,000 or so clones, over 85% seen once. These data are taken from a study of long-term antiretroviral therapy in people with HIV. In the study overall: The oldest samples precede the 2015 immediate-ART recommendation by about a decade.

There are 15 residues in the CDR3. The V gene's germline CDR1 is LGHNT and CDR2 FRNRAP. The V end was cut by 3 bases, the J end by 2 bases, with 14 bases between. V gene TRBV12-5 combines with J gene TRBJ2-7, with D uncertain. Here the sequenced sample was unsorted PBMCs, taken 6.2 years after starting antiretroviral therapy. The clonotype comes from a man in his forties with HIV. The CDR3 protein is CASGFPGLRPYEQYF. CDR3 in DNA: TGTGCTAGTGGTTTCCCCGGCTTGAGGCCCTACGAGCAGTACTTC.